These 22 T cell receptor beta chains were sequenced from one sample in a study of T cell responses to AZD1222 COVID-19 vaccine. The data were produced by immunoSEQ multiplex PCR, yet TCRdb's version contains in-frame clones alone and is incomplete. The sample lists about 59,000 clones, roughly 89% occurring once. This sample comprised peripheral blood, obtained 28 days after the second AZD1222 dose. The receptors stem from an adult who received the AZD1222 COVID-19 vaccine.

The V gene is TRBV27, the J gene TRBJ2-7, with 9 positions matching TRBD2. The CDR3 is 16 amino acids. J lost 6 bases, V lost 2 bases, and 11 bases had no gene match. From germline, CDR1 is MNHEY and CDR2 SMNVEV (reference sequence). The CDR3 region is CASSLGSGSVLGEQYF. For the CDR3, the DNA is TGTGCCAGCAGTTTAGGTAGCGGGAGTGTGTTAGGCGAGCAGTACTTC.

The genes are TRBV5-1 and TRBJ2-7; 8 bases agree with TRBD1. Unmatched junction bases numbered 12, after V lost 4 bases and J lost 12 bases. This CDR3 contains 13 residues. Germline CDR1 is SGHRS and CDR2 is YFSETQ. Written as DNA, the CDR3 is TGCGCCAGCAGCGGACCGGGACAGGAGATACTGTACTTC. Translated: CASSGPGQEILYF.

The V call is TRBV29-1, the J call TRBJ1-5, with D maybe TRBD1 (6 bases). Trimming cost V 6 bases and J 5 bases, with 14 bases left between them. The CDR3 spans 13 residues. In germline, CDR1 is SQVTM, CDR2 ANQGSEA. The DNA for the CDR3 is TGCAGCGTCCTGACAGGTGTGGATCAGCCCCAGCATTTT. Its translation is CSVLTGVDQPQHF.

This chain joins TRBV2 and TRBJ1-4; D is unclear. This CDR3 region has 15 residues. V was cut by 4 bases and J by 5 bases, with 14 bases left in between. Germline values: CDR1 SNHLY, CDR2 FYNNEI. The CDR3 DNA sequence: TGTGCCAGCAGTGGCCCCCCGGGAGGGAATGAAAAACTGTTTTTT. Protein product: CASSGPPGGNEKLFF. Based on the CDR3 plus reference TRBV2 and TRBJ1-4, the full variable domain is EPEVTQTPSHQVTQMGQEVILRCVPISNHLYFYWYRQILGQKVEFLVSFYNNEISEKSEIFDDQFSVERPDGSNFTLKIRSTKLEDSAMYFCASSGPPGGNEKLFFGSGTQLSVL.

This clone was recorded once. The chain couples TRBV5-1 to TRBJ2-1; 11 bases map to TRBD2. CDR1 is SGHRS and CDR2 is YFSETQ in the germline V gene. The CDR3 runs 15 residues. Trimming removed 5 bases from V and 8 bases from J; junction bases left unmatched: 9. DNA of the CDR3: TGCGCCAGCAGTATTAGCGGGAGGGCCTGGTATGAGCAGTTCTTC. This encodes CASSISGRAWYEQFF.

V usage is TRBV2 and J usage is TRBJ2-7; perhaps TRBD1 as D (5 bases). The V gene's germline CDR1 is SNHLY and CDR2 FYNNEI. The CDR3 is 17 amino acids. V was pared by 2 bases and J by 5 bases, with 22 bases between. The CDR3 DNA follows: TGTGCCAGCAGTGAAAGTTTGGTCGTCAGGGCTCTGGACGAGCAGTACTTC. Translation gives CASSESLVVRALDEQYF.

V is TRBV7-2 and J is TRBJ2-5, with D unclear. V gave up 1 base and J gave up 1 base, with 13 bases separating them. Germline CDR1 is SGHTA and CDR2 is FQGNSA. The CDR3 covers 16 residues. This CDR3 is CASSLGSSWGQETQYF. The CDR3 region has the DNA TGTGCCAGCAGCTTAGGATCTTCGTGGGGCCAAGAGACCCAGTACTTC.

The chain's CDR3 is CASSLQGGLGYTF. The CDR3 coding sequence is TGCGCCAGCAGCTTGCAGGGAGGCCTTGGCTACACCTTC. The chain recombines TRBV5-1 with TRBJ1-2, with a tentative D call TRBD1 (5 bases). Trimming cost V 1 base and J 7 bases, with 11 bases left between them. The CDR3 runs to 13 residues. CDR1 and CDR2 (germline): SGHRS, YFSETQ.

The rearrangement uses TRBV27 and TRBJ1-4; weak D call: TRBD1 (6 bases). Trimming pared 5 bases from V and 5 bases from J, leaving 15 bases between. This CDR3 contains 15 residues. In germline, CDR1 is MNHEY, CDR2 SMNVEV (reference sequence). CDR3 in DNA: TGTGCCAGCAGTCAGACGGGACAATCAAATGAAAAACTGTTTTTT. Translation: CASSQTGQSNEKLFF.

The V and J genes are TRBV4-3 and TRBJ2-3; 8 bases map to TRBD2. CDR1 and CDR2 from the germline V gene are LGHNA and YSLEER. The length of the CDR3 is 16 residues. V trimming: 0 bases; J trimming: 5 bases; junction bases outside the gene matches: 7. CDR3 DNA: TGCGCCAGCAGCCAAGATATCCGGGAGGGAGGAGATACGCAGTATTTT. Its translation: CASSQDIREGGDTQYF.

The chain joins TRBV21-1 to TRBJ2-7; TRBD1, the table's D call, lacks a check against the DNA. TRBV21-1 is labeled a pseudogene. The CDR3 is 14 residues long. CDR3 amino acids: CASSNRDRGHEQYF. DNA for the CDR3: TGTGCCAGCAGCAACCGGGACAGGGGTCACGAGCAGTACTTC.

The chain couples TRBV27 to TRBJ2-7; 9 bases line up with TRBD1. The CDR3 sequence is 17 residues long. Germline CDR1 and CDR2: MNHEY and SMNVEV (reference sequence). After removal of 5 bases from V and 6 bases from J, the junction contained 17 bases not matched to a gene. CDR3 bases: TGTGCCAGCAGTCTATTTTCCCCCTCGACAGGGGGGTCCGAGCAGTACTTC. Its translation: CASSLFSPSTGGSEQYF.

The chain employs TRBV24-1 and TRBJ2-5, with 12 bases lining up with TRBD1. The CDR3 is 16 amino acids. The V segment lost 3 bases and the J segment 5 bases; nucleotides outside the gene matches: 6. Germline V gene data show CDR1 as KGHDR and CDR2 as SFDVKD. Here the CDR3 reads CATSDEGQGALETQYF. DNA for the CDR3: TGTGCCACCAGTGATGAGGGACAGGGGGCCTTGGAGACCCAGTACTTC.

The V and J genes are TRBV2 and TRBJ1-2; 8 bases line up with TRBD1. The junction had 12 bases not matched to a gene; V was cut back by 7 bases and J by 5 bases. Germline V gene data show CDR1 as SNHLY and CDR2 as FYNNEI. This CDR3 region has 15 residues. The CDR3 bases are TGTGCCAGCACCTCGTCAGGGGGCGCGGGATATGGCTACACCTTC. It yields the protein CASTSSGGAGYGYTF.

A single count supports this clone. The chain carries TRBV19 and TRBJ2-7; 8 bases line up with TRBD1. J was trimmed by 0 bases and V by 2 bases; bases with no gene match: 6. Germline CDR1 LNHDA, CDR2 SQIVND (reference sequence). The CDR3 spans 16 residues. The CDR3 coding sequence is TGTGCCAGTAGTATAAAGGCAGGGGGCTACTCCTACGAGCAGTACTTC. It yields the protein CASSIKAGGYSYEQYF.

The V gene is TRBV6-1, the J gene TRBJ2-5, with D possibly TRBD2 on 5 matching bases. Germline V CDR1 and CDR2: MNHNS, SASEGT. The V end lost 3 bases, the J end lost 8 bases, and 10 bases lay between the germline ends. The CDR3 extends over 12 amino acids. CDR3 nucleotide sequence: TGTGCCAGCAGTGACAAAGCGGAAACCCAGTACTTC. As protein: CASSDKAETQYF.

The V gene is TRBV5-4, the J gene TRBJ2-3, with a tentative D call TRBD2 (6 bases). Germline CDR1 reads SGHNT; CDR2 reads YYREEE (reference sequence). CDR3 size: 15 residues. V shed 3 bases and J shed 2 bases, with 13 bases lying between them. The CDR3 loop is CASSYPGGYTDTQYF. CDR3 DNA sequence: TGTGCCAGCAGCTACCCCGGGGGATACACAGATACGCAGTATTTT.

This chain connects TRBV7-2 to TRBJ2-3; D is possibly TRBD2 (6 bases). CDR3 length equals 14 residues. Germline V gives CDR1 SGHTA, CDR2 FQGNSA. V lost 7 bases, J lost 4 bases, and 15 bases lay in between. The CDR3 DNA follows: TGTGCCAGCACCGTGCGGTCGGGAGCAGATACGCAGTATTTT. Translation gives CASTVRSGADTQYF.

The chain is built from TRBV5-1 and TRBJ1-1; D gene unclear. CDR1 SGHRS and CDR2 YFSETQ come from the germline V gene. V gave up 3 bases and J gave up 1 base, with 7 bases separating them. The CDR3 runs 13 residues. DNA for the CDR3: TGCGCCAGCAGCTCCAAACAGAACACTGAAGCTTTCTTT. It yields the protein CASSSKQNTEAFF. Full variable domain (outside the CDR3, taken from reference TRBV5-1 and TRBJ1-1): KAGVTQTPRYLIKTRGQQVTLSCSPISGHRSVSWYQQTPGQGLQFLFEYFSETQRNKGNFPGRFSGRQFSNSRSEMNVSTLELGDSALYLCASSSKQNTEAFFGQGTRLTVV.

The chain has TRBV19 and TRBJ2-5; TRBD1 matches 8 bases. V trimming: 5 bases; J trimming: 0 bases; junction bases outside the gene matches: 5. Germline CDR1 reads LNHDA; CDR2 reads SQIVND (reference sequence). The CDR3 is 15 amino acids. The DNA of the CDR3 is TGTGCCAGTAGTCCCCGGACAGGGTACCAAGAGACCCAGTACTTC. Translating gives CASSPRTGYQETQYF.

This chain uses TRBV5-4 with TRBJ1-1; possible D gene TRBD1, 5 bases. The CDR3 length is 14 residues. Per the germline V gene, CDR1 is SGHNT and CDR2 is YYREEE (reference sequence). The V end lost 5 bases, the J end lost 1 base, and 12 bases lay between the germline ends. CDR3 region: CASRTQTENTEAFF. The CDR3 DNA reads as TGTGCCAGCAGAACTCAGACAGAGAACACTGAAGCTTTCTTT. The whole variable domain, remainder taken from reference TRBV5-4 and TRBJ1-1, is ETGVTQSPTHLIKTRGQQVTLRCSSQSGHNTVSWYQQALGQGPQFIFQYYREEENGRGNFPPRFSGLQFPNYSSELNVNALELDDSALYLCASRTQTENTEAFFGQGTRLTVV.

The chain carries TRBV7-9 and TRBJ2-7, with D unclear. V lost 2 bases and J lost 4, with 9 bases in between. Germline CDR1 SEHNR, CDR2 FQNEAQ (reference sequence). This CDR3 comprises 13 residues. The CDR3 is CASSLLTAYEQYF. CDR3 DNA: TGTGCCAGCAGCTTACTAACAGCTTACGAGCAGTACTTC.